This TCR beta chain was identified in a study of cytomegalovirus exposure and HLA in healthy donors (TCRdb year 2017). Turning to the overall study: According to an earlier analysis of several hundred of the donors, 150 million to 200 million T cells yielded over 90 million unique TCR beta sequences and about 300 Gb of sequence data. An early release covering just under 650 HLA-typed donors comprised roughly 300 gigabases of sequencing data and 85 million to 100 million unique TCR sequences. The genetic ancestry cluster associated with self-reported Caucasian donors included 70% to 85% of the roughly 400 genotyped donors. The study aimed to test whether signatures of past pathogen exposure could be identified by cataloging public T cell receptors. The study profiled the T cell repertoires of more than 500 subjects by immunosequencing and related them to cytomegalovirus serostatus. Along with the roughly 700-subject first cohort, a separate validation cohort of some 130 different subjects was used. The study combined high-throughput TCR immunosequencing, statistical association of individual TCRs with disease status, and machine learning to predict cytomegalovirus infection status. A later analysis re-examined previously published TCR beta repertoires from 600 to 700 donors and added high-resolution HLA genotyping to investigate patterns of TCR occurrence. Rather than drawing on any new phenotypic data, the later analysis identified candidate immune exposures from TCR beta sequences and the way those sequences occurred across donors. In an earlier analysis of about 590 of the donors, high-throughput TCR beta sequencing was used to judge whether each TCR beta V gene segment behaved as functional or pseudogenic. Alongside the repertoire data, information on donor age, sex, ethnicity and CMV serostatus was compiled. Genome-wide SNP genotypes for about 65% of the 666 donors were used in a later genetic analysis, which treated that subset as a discovery cohort. All discovery cohort repertoires had been generated on a single sequencing platform. HLA typing covered class I and class II loci at four-digit resolution. The number of typed donors differed by locus: about 629-640 for A, B, C, DRB1 and DQB1; roughly 510 for DQA1; 606 for DPA1; and 400 to 480 for DPB1. Because of strong linkage in the cohort, four or five DR-DQ haplotypes were treated as single units for association and clustering. Across 398 genotyped donors of the cohort, an average of about 240,000 unique TCR beta nucleotide sequences per donor were sequenced, and around 19% of those sequences were non-productive. The paper as a whole reports these results and caveats: V-gene and J-gene trimming of TCR beta chains was associated with a missense DCLRE1C variant in a later genetic analysis, and the association was replicated in an independent cohort. Correlated functional status among segregating V segments might be attributable to linkage disequilibrium, but an unknown experimental factor could not be ruled out. The earlier analysis of some 560 of the donors excluded seventeen rarely observed V segments, including chromosome 9 orphons, because counts were too low. This cohort had only TCR beta chains sequenced, and the lack of alpha or paired-chain data limited which features could be detected. In vitro tests confirmed that a few of the cytomegalovirus-associated TCR beta chains recognize cytomegalovirus antigens. Several of the top co-occurrence clusters appeared to be linked to parvovirus B19, influenza, CMV and Epstein-Barr virus, according to a later analysis. At a false discovery rate of 0.05, a later analysis linked fewer than 20,000 TCR beta sequences to specific HLA alleles. When HLA alleles, especially DR and DQ, strongly co-occurred, TCR associations were difficult to assign to individual alleles. Roughly uniform sequencing depth across donors was assumed in presence/absence analyses, although this assumption may not hold. Some IMGT-functional V segments, including TRBV6-2 and TRBV6-3, could not be distinguished by the 87-base-pair reads and were therefore excluded. The authors suggested that the approach could potentially be generalized to other disease states and immunological phenotypes. A further reported finding was that TCR beta sequences accurately predicted the HLA-A and HLA-B alleles for most subjects in the first cohort. Most CMV-associated TCR beta chains appeared to be HLA-restricted in a later analysis, and the HLA associations seemed to be driven largely by CMV exposure. Because HLA typing was missing for some donors at each locus, association tests included only the typed subset. For the cohort, immune exposure information was limited to CMV serostatus. According to a later genetic analysis, donors in an Asian-associated ancestry cluster had fewer N-insertions in productive TCRs than the approximately 670-donor mean. While some public TCRs were present in many individuals, most TCR sequences turned up only very rarely across donors. In a later analysis, HLA-associated TCR beta chains were found to be more clonally expanded and to have lower generation probabilities than equally common non-associated chains. In a later analysis, TCR association rates were found to vary across HLA loci, with the most associated TCRs seen for DRB1 alleles and the fewest for HLA-C alleles. A total of 150 or so TCR beta chains were listed by the study as associated with cytomegalovirus. A group of highly shared sequence variants was considered likely to be a technical artifact of the sequencing pipeline. In an earlier analysis of around 600 of the donors, most TCR beta V segments were observed in productive rearrangements about 87% or about 30% of the time, broadly matching IMGT annotations. The classifier was reported to diagnose cytomegalovirus status with high specificity and sensitivity in both the original and validation cohorts.

CDR1 and CDR2 are drawn from the germline V gene (reference sequence): LNHNV, YYDKDF. Between the V and J ends, shortened by 0 bases and 1 base respectively, the junction contains 16 bases. Spanning cysteine to phenylalanine, the CDR3 consists of 17 amino acids. Only CDR3 DNA is held: 51 bases, read in frame from base 1. On this clone itself: Its cognate antigen has yet to be identified. Per-base quality was not reported, and no clone a single base away is much larger than it.

Preparation of the library involved the immunoSEQ multiplex PCR assay. For the multiplex PCR, a mixture combining 60 forward primers for TCR Vbeta segments and 13 reverse primers for TCR Jbeta segments was used. A multiplex PCR assay on genomic DNA amplified the CDR3 region of rearranged TCR beta genes. The amplified TCR beta libraries were sequenced on the Illumina HiSeq System as 87-base-pair reads. The authors' analysis ran thus. A later analysis tallied 75 million to 95 million unique TCR beta chains across the 600 to 700 repertoires, and about 12 million of those chains were shared by two or more donors. Raw reads were error-corrected and collapsed into unique sequences with a nearest-neighbor algorithm that merged closely related sequences to remove PCR and sequencing errors. Alignment of CDR3 sequences to IMGT reference sequences was used to assign V, D and J gene segments. For a sequence to be retained, a match of at least six nucleotides to both a V gene segment and a J gene segment was required. Rearrangements were classified as productive when the CDR3 lacked stop codons and remained in frame with V and J, and all other rearrangements were classified as non-productive. CDR3 was defined according to IMGT convention as the region running from the second conserved V-encoded cysteine to the conserved J-encoded phenylalanine. Sequences without an unambiguous match to a single V gene segment were excluded from the earlier analysis of over 500 of the donors. An earlier analysis of a few hundred of the donors called V segments functional above 56.7% productive rearrangements and segregating when the between-donor standard deviation exceeded 5%. To diagnose cytomegalovirus status from the catalog of TCR beta chain sequences, a statistical classification framework was built. In a later analysis, TCR nucleotide sequences were compared against IMGT/GENE-DB human TR gene sequences so that V and J genes could be assigned. In a later analysis, CDR3 sequences and most-parsimonious VDJ recombination scenarios were assigned using the TCRdist pipeline. In a later analysis, each TCR beta chain was defined by its CDR3 amino acid sequence together with its V-gene family, and reads without a unique V-gene family were excluded. In a later analysis, some 600 highly shared, low-generation-probability nucleotide sequences were removed to address suspected cross-contamination and a sequencing artifact. In a later analysis, a clonal expansion index for each public chain was calculated from normalized within-repertoire ranks of inferred template counts. A later analysis computed generation probabilities with a VDJ recombination model fitted to out-of-frame rearrangements, and checked the results against IGoR. In a later analysis, hypergeometric tests were used to score TCR-TCR, TCR-HLA and TCR-CMV co-occurrence, with a repertoire-size bias correction applied to TCR pairs. To estimate false discovery rates, a later analysis permuted the HLA or CMV assignments 20 times. In a later analysis, co-occurring TCRs were grouped using DBSCAN, with TCRdist sequence similarity added in when clustering inside HLA-allele-positive subsets. Repertoires with fewer than 30,000 or more than 120,000 public chains were left out of co-occurrence clustering, as were a handful of repertoires with anomalous nucleotide sharing. The table comes from immuneACCESS by way of TCRdb, which keeps in-frame sequences with V and J called. Part of the clones is missing from these tables; in studies checked, under half for an unresolved V gene and the rest for unknown reasons. For V, J and clone size, that table is used; D and trimming come from the DNA. Within this sample are some 180,000 clones, with around 80% of them counted one time only. Less than 2% of the sample is in the top ten clones.

The cohort consisted of 666 healthy bone marrow donors. At the time of sampling, every cohort member was nominally healthy, though immune exposures that went unrecorded were likely present. The donor tested CMV seronegative and was one of the 352 seronegative cohort members. A peripheral blood sample was provided by each donor, and peripheral blood mononuclear cells were used for TCR beta sequencing. The Qiagen DNeasy Blood Extraction Kit was used to extract genomic DNA from the blood cell samples. The chain uses TRBV15 and TRBJ2-7, with no D gene named confidently. This receptor was taken from a woman younger than 45 in good health and CMV-seronegative. The sample comprised PBMCs. The base sequence is TGTGCCACCAGCAGAGATACAATTGGCGGATGGTCCTACGAGCAGTACTTC. Its translation is CATSRDTIGGWSYEQYF. Where the CDR3 stops, the reference TRBV15 and TRBJ2-7 genes take over; the full variable domain is DAMVIQNPRYQVTQFGKPVTLSCSQTLNHNVMYWYQQKSSQAPKLLFHYYDKDFNNEADTPDNFQSRRPNTSFCFLDIRSPGLGDTAMYLCATSRDTIGGWSYEQYFGPGTRLTVT.